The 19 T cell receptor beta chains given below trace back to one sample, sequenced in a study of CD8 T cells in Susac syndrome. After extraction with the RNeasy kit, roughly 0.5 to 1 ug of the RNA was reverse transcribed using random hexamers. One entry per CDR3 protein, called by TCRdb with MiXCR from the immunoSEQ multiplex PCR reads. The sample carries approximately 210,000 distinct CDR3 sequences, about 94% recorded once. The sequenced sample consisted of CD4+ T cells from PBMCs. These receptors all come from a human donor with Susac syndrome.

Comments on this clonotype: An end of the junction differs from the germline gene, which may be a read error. The CDR3 protein is CASSFVGQEYGCTF. The CDR3 DNA sequence: TGTGCCAGCAGTTTTGTTGGACAGGAATATGGCTGCACCTTC. The gene calls are TRBV12-3 or TRBV12-4 and TRBJ1-2; the match to TRBD1 covers 7 bases. CDR3 length: 14 residues.

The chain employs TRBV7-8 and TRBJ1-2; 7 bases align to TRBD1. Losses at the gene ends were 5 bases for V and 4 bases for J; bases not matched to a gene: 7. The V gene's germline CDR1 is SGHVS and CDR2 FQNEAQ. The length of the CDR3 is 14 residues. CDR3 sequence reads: CASSVRQGAYGYTF. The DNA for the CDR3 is TGTGCCAGCAGCGTAAGACAGGGTGCCTATGGCTACACCTTC.

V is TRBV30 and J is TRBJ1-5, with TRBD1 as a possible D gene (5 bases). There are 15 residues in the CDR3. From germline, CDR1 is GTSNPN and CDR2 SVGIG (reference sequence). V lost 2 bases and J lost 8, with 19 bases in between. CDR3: CAWSQDRDPREPQHF. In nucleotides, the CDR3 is TGTGCCTGGAGTCAAGACAGAGACCCGAGGGAGCCCCAGCATTTT.

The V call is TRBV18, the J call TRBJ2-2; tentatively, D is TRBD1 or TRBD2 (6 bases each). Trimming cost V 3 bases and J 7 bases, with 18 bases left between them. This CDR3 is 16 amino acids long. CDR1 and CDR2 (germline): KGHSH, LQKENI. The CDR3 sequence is CASSPRRSGAHGELFF. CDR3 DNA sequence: TGTGCCAGCTCACCTCGGCGGTCGGGGGCCCACGGGGAGCTGTTTTTT. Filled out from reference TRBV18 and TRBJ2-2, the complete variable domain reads NAGVMQNPRHLVRRRGQEARLRCSPMKGHSHVYWYRQLPEEGLKFMVYLQKENIIDESGMPKERFSAEFPKEGPSILRIQQVVRGDSAAYFCASSPRRSGAHGELFFGEGSRLTVL.

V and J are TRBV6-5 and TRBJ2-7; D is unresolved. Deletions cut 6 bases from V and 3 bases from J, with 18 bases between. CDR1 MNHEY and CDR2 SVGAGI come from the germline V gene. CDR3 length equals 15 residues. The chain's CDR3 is CASRRPVGPNYEQYF. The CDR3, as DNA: TGTGCCAGCAGGCGCCCCGTTGGTCCTAACTACGAGCAGTACTTC.

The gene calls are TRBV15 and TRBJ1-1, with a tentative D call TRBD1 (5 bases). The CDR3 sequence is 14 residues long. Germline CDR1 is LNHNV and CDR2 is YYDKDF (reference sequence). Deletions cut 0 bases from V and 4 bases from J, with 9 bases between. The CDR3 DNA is TGTGCCACCAGCAGAGAAATGGGGGGCACTGAAGCTTTCTTT. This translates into CATSREMGGTEAFF.

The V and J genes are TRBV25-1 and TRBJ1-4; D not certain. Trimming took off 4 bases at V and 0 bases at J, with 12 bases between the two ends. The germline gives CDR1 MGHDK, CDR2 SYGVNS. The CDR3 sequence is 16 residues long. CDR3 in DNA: TGTGCCAGCAGTGCTCGGACCGGGGCAACTAATGAAAAACTGTTTTTT. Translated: CASSARTGATNEKLFF.

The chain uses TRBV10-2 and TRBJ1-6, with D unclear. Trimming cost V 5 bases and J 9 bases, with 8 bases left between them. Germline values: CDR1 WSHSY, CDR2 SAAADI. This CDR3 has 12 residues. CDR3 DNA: TGCGCCAGCAGTCAAATCGGTTCACCCCTCCACTTT. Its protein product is CASSQIGSPLHF.

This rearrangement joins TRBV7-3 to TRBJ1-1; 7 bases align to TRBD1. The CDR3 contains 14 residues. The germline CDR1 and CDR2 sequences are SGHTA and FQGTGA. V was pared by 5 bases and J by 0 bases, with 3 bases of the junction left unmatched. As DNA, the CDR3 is TGTGCCAGCAGCCAACAGGGGATGAACACTGAAGCTTTCTTT. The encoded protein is CASSQQGMNTEAFF.

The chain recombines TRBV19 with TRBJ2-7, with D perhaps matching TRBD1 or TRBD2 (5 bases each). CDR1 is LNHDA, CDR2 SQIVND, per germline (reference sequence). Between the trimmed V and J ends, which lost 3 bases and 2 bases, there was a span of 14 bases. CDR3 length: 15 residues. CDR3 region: CASSIGTEQAYEQYF. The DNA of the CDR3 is TGTGCCAGTAGTATCGGGACGGAGCAAGCCTACGAGCAGTACTTC.

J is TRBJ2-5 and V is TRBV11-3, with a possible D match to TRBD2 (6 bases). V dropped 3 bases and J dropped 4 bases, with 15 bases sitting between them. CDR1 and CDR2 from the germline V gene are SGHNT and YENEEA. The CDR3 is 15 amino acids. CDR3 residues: CASSLREAGRETQYF. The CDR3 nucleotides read TGTGCCAGCAGCTTGCGCGAGGCGGGGAGAGAGACCCAGTACTTC. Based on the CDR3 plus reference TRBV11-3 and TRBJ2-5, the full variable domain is EAGVVQSPRYKIIEKKQPVAFWCNPISGHNTLYWYLQNLGQGPELLIRYENEEAVDDSQLPKDRFSAERLKGVDSTLKIQPAELGDSAVYLCASSLREAGRETQYFGPGTRLLVL.

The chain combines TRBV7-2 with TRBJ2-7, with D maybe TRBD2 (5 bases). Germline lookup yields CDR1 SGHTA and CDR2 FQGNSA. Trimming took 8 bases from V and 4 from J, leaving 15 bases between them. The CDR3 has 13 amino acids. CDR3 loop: CASGREAAYEQYF. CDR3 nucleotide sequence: TGTGCCAGCGGCCGGGAAGCGGCTTACGAGCAGTACTTC.

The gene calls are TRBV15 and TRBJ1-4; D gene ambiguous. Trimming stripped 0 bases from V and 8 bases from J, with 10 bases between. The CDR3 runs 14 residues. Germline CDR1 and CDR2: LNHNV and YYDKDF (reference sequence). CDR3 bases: TGTGCCACCAGCAGAGATATGGCAGCCGAAAAACTGTTTTTT. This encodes CATSRDMAAEKLFF.

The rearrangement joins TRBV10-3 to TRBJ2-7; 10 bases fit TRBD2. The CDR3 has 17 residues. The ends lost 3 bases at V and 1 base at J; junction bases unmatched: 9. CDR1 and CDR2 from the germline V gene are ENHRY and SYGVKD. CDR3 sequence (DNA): TGTGCCATCAGTGAAAGTAAAGGACTAGCGGCGTCCTACGAGCAGTACTTC. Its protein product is CAISESKGLAASYEQYF.

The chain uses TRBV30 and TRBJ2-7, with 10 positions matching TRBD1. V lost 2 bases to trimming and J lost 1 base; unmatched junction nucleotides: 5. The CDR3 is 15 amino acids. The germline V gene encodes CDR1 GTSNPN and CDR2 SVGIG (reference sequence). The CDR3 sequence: CAWSPGTGVSYEQYF. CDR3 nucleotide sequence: TGTGCCTGGAGTCCCGGGACAGGGGTTTCCTACGAGCAGTACTTC.

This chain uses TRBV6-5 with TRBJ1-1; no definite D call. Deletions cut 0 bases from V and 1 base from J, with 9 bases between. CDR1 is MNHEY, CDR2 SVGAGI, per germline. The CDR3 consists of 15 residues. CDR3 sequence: CASSYSSPGNTEAFF. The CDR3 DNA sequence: TGTGCCAGCAGTTACTCGAGCCCCGGGAACACTGAAGCTTTCTTT.

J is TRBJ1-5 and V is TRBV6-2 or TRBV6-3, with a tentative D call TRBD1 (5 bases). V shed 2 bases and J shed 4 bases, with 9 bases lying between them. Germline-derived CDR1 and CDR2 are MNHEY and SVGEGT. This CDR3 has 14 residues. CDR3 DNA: TGTGCCAGCAGTTACCATGAGGGGAATCAGCCCCAGCATTTT. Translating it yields CASSYHEGNQPQHF.

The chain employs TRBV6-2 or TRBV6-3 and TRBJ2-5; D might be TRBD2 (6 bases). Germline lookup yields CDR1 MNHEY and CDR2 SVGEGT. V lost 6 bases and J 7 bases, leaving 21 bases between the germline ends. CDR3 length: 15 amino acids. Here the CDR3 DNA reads TGTGCCAGCAGCGTCCTTCAGCGAAGGGGAGGGACCCAGTACTTC. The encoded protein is CASSVLQRRGGTQYF.

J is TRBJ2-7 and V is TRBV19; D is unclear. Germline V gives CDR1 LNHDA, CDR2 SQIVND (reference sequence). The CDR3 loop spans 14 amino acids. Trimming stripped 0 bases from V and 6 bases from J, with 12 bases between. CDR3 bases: TGTGCCAGTAGTATAGAGGCTCCGACAAGCGAGCAGTACTTC. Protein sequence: CASSIEAPTSEQYF.